This paragraph reports one TCR beta chain. The antigen remains undetermined. Produced via immunoSEQ multiplex PCR; TCRdb's table is partial and in-frame only. The sample shows some 50,000 clones, 65% to 85% of them seen only once. The data originate from a study of radiotherapy plus CTLA-4 blockade in lung cancer. The overall study: Objective responses were documented in over 15% of patients, with disease control in about 28%.

Trimming cost V 4 bases and J 4 bases; bases outside gene matches: 9. CDR1 and CDR2 (germline): SGHRS, YFSETQ. This CDR3 has 16 amino acids. Study-wide findings and caveats: Interferon-beta and early blood T cell clone dynamics reportedly predicted response best. Some TCR clones had been derived from tumors. These clones expanded in peripheral blood after radiotherapy plus ipilimumab.

Chemo-refractory metastatic non-small-cell lung cancer patients were treated with focal radiation plus CTLA-4 blockade with ipilimumab. The chain has TRBV5-1 and TRBJ2-3, with 10 bases matching TRBD1. This receptor was obtained from a human donor with non-small cell lung cancer who had stable disease on radiotherapy plus ipilimumab. Specimen: peripheral blood, collected from a patient treated with radiotherapy plus ipilimumab. Here the CDR3 DNA reads TGCGCCAGCAGCAGGGGGACAGGGGAGGTGGCAGATACGCAGTATTTT. Protein product: CASSRGTGEVADTQYF.